This is a list of T cell receptor beta chains from one sample in a study of graft-versus-host responses after intestinal transplantation. For these receptors, no antigen is known. The repertoire was sequenced with immunoSEQ multiplex PCR; TCRdb's copy has only in-frame clones and lacks some. The table records around 95,000 clones, roughly 87% of them present only once. Sequenced here: unstimulated CD4+ T cells sorted from spleen or lymph node cells, sampled before transplant. The receptors shown here come from a human donor who was the organ donor for an intestinal transplant. Both conserved end residues are part of each CDR3. The D gene is left open where the match is weak. A clone size is listed for some rows: how often the clone was seen (once, few, many), or a class if it is expanded.

TRBJ2-7	TRBD1	TRBV30	-	CAWRGGQGPSYEQYF	TGTGCCTGGAGGGGTGGACAGGGACCCTCCTACGAGCAGTACTTC
TRBJ1-1	TRBD1	TRBV19	-	CASSRDRVNTEAFF	TGTGCCAGTAGTAGAGACAGGGTGAACACTGAAGCTTTCTTT
TRBJ2-7	-	TRBV19	-	CASSSRLGSMLEQYF	TGTGCCAGTAGTTCTCGCCTCGGGTCAATGCTCGAGCAGTACTTC
TRBJ2-7	TRBD1	TRBV11-2	-	CASSLGQGPYEQYF	TGTGCCAGCAGCTTGGGACAGGGGCCCTACGAGCAGTACTTC
TRBJ2-5	TRBD2	TRBV19	-	CASSIGTSGGQETQYF	TGTGCCAGTAGTATTGGGACTAGCGGGGGCCAAGAGACCCAGTACTTC
TRBJ2-1	TRBD1	TRBV19	-	CASSIGGQGNEQFF	TGTGCCAGTAGTATTGGGGGACAGGGTAATGAGCAGTTCTTC
TRBJ1-1	-	TRBV30	-	CAWNANTEAFF	TGTGCCTGGAATGCCAACACGGAAGCTTTCTTT
TRBJ2-5	-	TRBV30	-	CAWSRAFLFEETQYF	TGTGCCTGGAGTAGGGCTTTCCTTTTTGAGGAGACCCAGTACTTC
TRBJ1-1	-	TRBV5-4	-	CASSIGHPTEAFF	TGTGCCAGCAGCATAGGACACCCCACTGAAGCTTTCTTT
TRBJ2-1	-	TRBV7-8	-	CASSLGMGLVFF	TGTGCCAGCAGCTTAGGAATGGGGCTCGTGTTCTTC
TRBJ2-7	-	TRBV11-2	-	CASSLPLRVSEQYF	TGTGCCAGCAGCTTACCTCTCAGGGTCTCCGAGCAGTACTTC
TRBJ1-2	TRBD1	TRBV7-3	-	CASSLDSRTGERTF	TGTGCCAGCAGCTTAGACTCTCGGACAGGGGAGCGCACCTTC
TRBJ2-1	-	TRBV30	few	CAWSRGVLSYNEQFF	TGTGCCTGGAGCCGTGGAGTCCTCTCCTACAATGAGCAGTTCTTC
TRBJ2-1	TRBD1	TRBV7-3	-	CASSSRGQSPGNEQFF	TGTGCCAGCAGCTCTCGGGGACAGTCCCCGGGGAATGAGCAGTTCTTC
TRBJ2-2	TRBD1	TRBV27	-	CASSLATGSKDTGELFF	TGTGCCAGCAGTTTAGCGACAGGGAGCAAGGACACCGGGGAGCTGTTTTTT
TRBJ1-2	-	TRBV6-1	-	CASSERPSSGYTF	TGTGCCAGCAGTGAACGACCGTCTTCTGGCTACACCTTC
TRBJ2-7	TRBD2	TRBV18	once	CASSRGTSLFYEQYF	TGTGCCAGCTCACGCGGGACTAGCTTGTTCTACGAGCAGTACTTC
TRBJ2-3	-	TRBV10-3	-	CAISEGANTQYF	TGTGCCATCAGTGAGGGGGCGAATACGCAGTATTTT
TRBJ1-1	-	TRBV5-1	-	CASSLARGGNTEAFF	TGCGCCAGCAGCTTGGCCCGGGGGGGGAACACTGAAGCTTTCTTT
TRBJ2-2	-	TRBV25-1	-	CASSERRQGNTGELFF	TGTGCCAGCAGTGAACGGAGGCAGGGGAACACCGGGGAGCTGTTTTTT
TRBJ1-6	TRBD1	TRBV6-5	few	CASSYYRGSPLHF	TGTGCCAGCAGTTACTACAGGGGTTCACCCCTCCACTTT
TRBJ1-2	-	TRBV4-2	-	CASSGIALANYGYTF	TGTGCCAGCAGTGGTATAGCCCTAGCTAACTATGGCTACACCTTC
TRBJ2-3	-	TRBV10-3	-	CAISESTGTRTDTQYF	TGTGCCATCAGTGAGTCTACAGGGACCCGCACAGATACGCAGTATTTT
TRBJ2-3	TRBD1	TRBV14	-	CASSQMGTGADTQYF	TGTGCCAGCAGCCAAATGGGGACAGGTGCAGATACGCAGTATTTT
TRBJ1-1	-	TRBV6-5	-	CASSRKGLSGAFF	TGTGCCAGCAGTAGAAAGGGACTTTCGGGAGCTTTCTTT
TRBJ1-2	-	TRBV10-3	-	CAIRADNYGYTF	TGTGCCATCAGGGCGGACAACTATGGCTACACCTTC
TRBJ1-1	-	TRBV5-1	-	CASSSERLRDPQNTEAFF	TGCGCCAGCAGCTCCGAACGCTTACGGGACCCCCAGAACACTGAAGCTTTCTTT
TRBJ2-2	-	TRBV10-3	-	CAIGLGVTGELFF	TGTGCCATCGGGCTTGGGGTAACCGGGGAGCTGTTTTTT
TRBJ2-2	-	TRBV6-1	once	CASSRSNTGELFF	TGTGCCAGCAGCCGGTCGAACACCGGGGAGCTGTTTTTT
TRBJ2-3	-	TRBV7-6	-	CASSATVGTQYF	TGTGCCAGCAGCGCGACAGTCGGTACGCAGTATTTT
TRBJ1-4	-	TRBV7-9	once	CASSLLSGVANEKLFF	TGTGCCAGCAGCTTATTATCAGGGGTGGCTAATGAAAAACTGTTTTTT
TRBJ2-4	-	TRBV28	-	CASRWGSQNIQYF	TGTGCCAGCCGGTGGGGGTCCCAAAACATTCAGTACTTC
TRBJ2-5	TRBD2	TRBV27	few	CASSSLRGGRETQYF	TGTGCCAGCAGTTCGCTGCGGGGGGGCCGGGAGACCCAGTACTTC
TRBJ2-3	-	TRBV19	-	CASRLLFSSTDTQYF	TGTGCCAGTAGGCTTCTTTTCTCTAGCACAGATACGCAGTATTTT
TRBJ1-4	-	TRBV13	-	CASSRRGRANEKLFF	TGTGCCAGCAGCCGTAGGGGAAGGGCTAATGAAAAACTGTTTTTT
TRBJ2-1	TRBD1	TRBV25-1	-	CASSAPSGQGNEQFF	TGTGCCAGCAGTGCCCCATCAGGACAGGGAAATGAGCAGTTCTTC
TRBJ2-7	TRBD1	TRBV7-6	-	CASSSGQGVPYEQYF	TGTGCCAGCAGCTCAGGACAGGGAGTGCCGTACGAGCAGTACTTC
TRBJ1-5	-	TRBV2	once	CASRLEGSSNQPQHF	TGTGCCAGCCGTTTGGAGGGAAGTAGCAATCAGCCCCAGCATTTT
TRBJ2-7	-	TRBV6-6	few	CASSYRDKTYEQYF	TGTGCCAGCAGTTATCGGGACAAGACCTACGAGCAGTACTTC
TRBJ2-3	-	TRBV29-1	-	CSVDSLRRGTDTQYF	TGCAGCGTTGACAGCCTGAGGCGGGGCACAGATACGCAGTATTTT
TRBJ2-7	TRBD2	TRBV18	-	CASSFGLAGSEQYF	TGTGCCAGCTCCTTCGGACTAGCGGGGAGCGAGCAGTACTTC
TRBJ2-3	TRBD2	TRBV19	-	CASSPSGAIVTDTQYF	TGTGCCAGTAGCCCTAGCGGGGCGATCGTCACAGATACGCAGTATTTT
TRBJ1-1	-	TRBV19	-	CASSWVDMNTEAFF	TGTGCCAGTAGTTGGGTAGACATGAACACTGAAGCTTTCTTT
TRBJ2-6	TRBD1	TRBV7-9	-	CASSLWTGSRSGANVLTF	TGTGCCAGCAGCTTATGGACAGGGTCCCGCTCTGGGGCCAACGTCCTGACTTTC
TRBJ2-3	-	TRBV28	once	CASSTGVSPNTDTQYF	TGTGCCAGCAGTACGGGGGTGAGCCCTAACACAGATACGCAGTATTTT
TRBJ2-3	-	TRBV9	-	CASSVVVGGGTDTQYF	TGTGCCAGCAGCGTAGTAGTCGGGGGAGGCACAGATACGCAGTATTTT
TRBJ2-7	TRBD1	TRBV5-1	-	CASSWGQGSYEQYF	TGCGCCAGCAGCTGGGGACAGGGCTCGTACGAGCAGTACTTC
TRBJ2-1	TRBD2	TRBV2	-	CASSDGLEKEFF	TGTGCCAGCAGTGACGGACTAGAAAAGGAGTTCTTC
TRBJ2-7	-	TRBV30	-	CAWSVGLAGGGEQYF	TGTGCCTGGAGTGTAGGGTTGGCAGGGGGAGGGGAGCAGTACTTC
TRBJ1-1	TRBD1	TRBV29-1	-	CSAGQANTEAFF	TGCAGCGCGGGACAGGCGAACACTGAAGCTTTCTTT
TRBJ1-4	-	TRBV6-5	-	CASSRLLGGEKLFF	TGTGCCAGCAGCCGTTTGCTCGGCGGGGAAAAACTGTTTTTT
TRBJ1-3	-	TRBV7-9	-	CASSSAGQSGNTIYF	TGTGCCAGCAGCTCCGCAGGACAATCTGGAAACACCATATATTTT
TRBJ2-1	-	TRBV7-2	-	CASSLDRATYNEQFF	TGTGCCAGCAGCTTAGATCGGGCTACCTACAATGAGCAGTTCTTC
TRBJ2-2	TRBD1	TRBV5-6	-	CASSLYDRGFTGELFF	TGTGCCAGCAGCTTATATGACAGGGGGTTCACCGGGGAGCTGTTTTTT
TRBJ1-3	-	TRBV28	-	CASSLGNTGNTIYF	TGTGCCAGCAGTTTGGGTAATACTGGAAACACCATATATTTT
TRBJ2-5	-	TRBV9	-	CASSAGPVGETQYF	TGTGCCAGCAGCGCGGGACCCGTCGGCGAGACCCAGTACTTC
TRBJ2-2	TRBD2	TRBV5-1	-	CASSSMTSGGAGELFF	TGCGCCAGCAGCTCCATGACTAGCGGGGGGGCCGGGGAGCTGTTTTTT
TRBJ1-1	-	TRBV7-6	-	CASSLQWGTEAFF	TGTGCCAGCAGCTTACAATGGGGAACTGAAGCTTTCTTT
TRBJ1-3	-	TRBV7-8	-	CASSLIGNTIYF	TGTGCCAGCAGCTTAATTGGAAACACCATATATTTT